These 13 T cell receptor beta chains were sequenced from one sample in a study of blood T cell repertoires in COVID-19. Measured with immunoSEQ multiplex PCR; TCRdb has only the in-frame clones, and not every one. The top ten hold 4.5% to 6% of the sample, which has 220,000 or so clones, roughly 80% seen once. The specimen was peripheral blood. These receptors all stem from a woman in her fifties or sixties who had recovered from COVID-19.

CDR3 residues: CASSERDPGELFF. The CDR3 nucleotides read TGCGCCAGCAGTGAGAGAGATCCCGGGGAGCTGTTTTTT. The genes are TRBV10-1 and TRBJ2-2; no reliable D call. The V gene's germline CDR1 is WNHNN and CDR2 SYGVQD (reference sequence). The length of the CDR3 is 13 residues. The ends were cut back, 2 bases at V and 6 bases at J, with 7 bases in the middle.

This sequence joins TRBV6-2 or TRBV6-3 and TRBJ2-7; 9 bases align to TRBD1. The CDR3 consists of 16 residues. The J segment lost 5 bases and the V segment lost 2 bases, leaving 10 bases of the junction unmatched. CDR1 is MNHEY, CDR2 SVGEGT, per germline. The CDR3 is CASSYRPGQGLNEQYF. The CDR3 bases are TGTGCCAGCAGTTACCGCCCAGGACAGGGGCTCAACGAGCAGTACTTC.

J is TRBJ2-5 and V is TRBV30, with 7 nucleotides matching TRBD2. This CDR3 has 14 amino acids. Germline V gene lookup returns CDR1 GTSNPN and CDR2 SVGIG (reference sequence). J lost 7 bases, V lost 2 bases, and 10 bases had no gene match. The CDR3 region has the DNA TGTGCCTGGAGTACTGGCGGGGGAGGAGGGACCCAGTACTTC. Translation gives CAWSTGGGGGTQYF.

The V and J genes are TRBV5-1 and TRBJ1-1, with D maybe TRBD1 (5 bases). The CDR3 consists of 13 residues. Per the germline V gene, CDR1 is SGHRS and CDR2 is YFSETQ. Trimming stripped 3 bases from V and 4 bases from J, with 10 bases between. The CDR3 coding sequence is TGCGCCAGCAGCTCAAGACAGTCCACTGAAGCTTTCTTT. As protein: CASSSRQSTEAFF. Complete variable domain (other parts from reference TRBV5-1 and TRBJ1-1): KAGVTQTPRYLIKTRGQQVTLSCSPISGHRSVSWYQQTPGQGLQFLFEYFSETQRNKGNFPGRFSGRQFSNSRSEMNVSTLELGDSALYLCASSSRQSTEAFFGQGTRLTVV.

J is TRBJ2-7 and V is TRBV7-9, with D possibly TRBD1 on 5 matching bases. CDR1 and CDR2 from the germline V gene are SEHNR and FQNEAQ (reference sequence). CDR3 length: 12 residues. Trimming shortened V by 5 bases and J by 6 bases, and 11 bases separated the two germline ends. CDR3 in amino acids: CASSPQVREQYF. Written as DNA, the CDR3 is TGTGCCAGCAGCCCACAGGTTCGCGAGCAGTACTTC.

Only one count was recorded for this clone. The chain recombines TRBV9 with TRBJ2-7, with TRBD1 as a possible D gene (6 bases). CDR3 length equals 13 residues. V lost 3 bases to trimming and J lost 1 base, with 8 bases between them. Germline CDR1 reads SGDLS; CDR2 reads YYNGEE. The CDR3 DNA sequence: TGTGCCAGCAGCGCCAGGGGTTCCTACGAGCAGTACTTC. Translation: CASSARGSYEQYF. The complete variable domain, with remaining parts taken from reference TRBV9 and TRBJ2-7, reads DSGVTQTPKHLITATGQRVTLRCSPRSGDLSVYWYQQSLDQGLQFLIQYYNGEERAKGNILERFSAQQFPDLHSELNLSSLELGDSALYFCASSARGSYEQYFGPGTRLTVT.

This chain connects TRBV5-5 to TRBJ1-2; D uncertain. This CDR3 has 15 amino acids. Trimming pared 0 bases from V and 7 bases from J, leaving 16 bases between. Per the germline V gene, CDR1 is SGHKS and CDR2 is YYEKEE (reference sequence). In DNA, the CDR3 is TGTGCCAGCAGCTTGGATCTCCGGGGAGCAGCTGGCTACACCTTC. Encoded protein: CASSLDLRGAAGYTF.

The V and J genes are TRBV4-1 and TRBJ1-2; 9 bases align to TRBD1. J gave up 8 bases and V 5 bases, and 9 bases lay outside the gene matches. Per germline, CDR1 MGHRA and CDR2 YSYEKL. CDR3 length: 14 amino acids. CDR3 amino acids: CASSERGDRDGYTF. In DNA form, the CDR3 reads TGCGCCAGCAGCGAAAGAGGGGACAGGGACGGCTACACCTTC.

The V call is TRBV4-1, the J call TRBJ2-3; tentative D call: TRBD2 (6 bases). This CDR3 is 13 amino acids long. Between the trimmed V and J ends, which lost 3 bases and 9 bases, there was a span of 13 bases. From germline, CDR1 is MGHRA and CDR2 YSYEKL. Here the CDR3 DNA reads TGCGCCAGCAGCCACATCGGGACTCACACGCAGTATTTT. Its protein product is CASSHIGTHTQYF.

This chain links TRBV5-6 with TRBJ2-7; 8 bases line up with TRBD1. This CDR3 region has 15 residues. CDR1 and CDR2 from the germline V gene are SGHDT and YYEEEE. The ends lost 1 base at V and 12 bases at J; junction bases unmatched: 15. The CDR3 DNA is TGTGCCAGCAGCTTGAGGGGGGCAGGGGGCCTTATAATGTACTTC. This gives the protein CASSLRGAGGLIMYF.

This clone has more than one count but fewer than ten. The V gene is TRBV7-8, the J gene TRBJ1-5; tentative D call: TRBD1 (6 bases). The germline gives CDR1 SGHVS, CDR2 FQNEAQ. With 4 bases removed from V and 2 bases from J, the gap between germline ends came to 12 bases. This CDR3 has 15 amino acids. The CDR3 DNA follows: TGTGCCAGCAGCTCGGGGGGCTTGGGCAATCAGCCCCAGCATTTT. The encoded protein is CASSSGGLGNQPQHF.

V and J are TRBV3-1 (or the pseudogene TRBV3-2) and TRBJ1-1; weak D call: TRBD1 (5 bases). The ends were cut back, 0 bases at V and 2 bases at J, with 13 bases in the middle. Germline V lookup: CDR1 LGHDT, CDR2 YNNKEL (reference sequence). CDR3 size: 16 residues. The chain's CDR3 is CASSQDWVTVNTEAFF. CDR3 DNA sequence: TGTGCCAGCAGCCAAGATTGGGTGACAGTTAACACTGAAGCTTTCTTT.

The chain uses TRBV29-1 and TRBJ2-1; 7 positions match TRBD2. CDR1 and CDR2 (germline): SQVTM, ANQGSEA. The CDR3 consists of 14 residues. V shed 3 bases, J shed 7 bases, and the junction held 9 bases outside the gene matches. CDR3 DNA: TGCAGCGTTGAGGGGGGTCAGGGAGGGAATGAGCAGTTCTTC. Its protein is CSVEGGQGGNEQFF.